This section outlines one T cell receptor (beta chain) sequence together with its context. The source of the sample is a study of technical replicates of blood from several donors. With 5 bases clipped from V and 4 bases from J, the junction kept 9 bases outside the gene matches. CDR3 length: 15 residues. Germline CDR1 is LGHNA and CDR2 is YSLEER. TCRdb's table, derived via immunoSEQ multiplex PCR, lists solely in-frame clones and lacks some. Altogether over 55,000 clones are present, approximately 86% being singletons, with the ten largest covering 5.1%. The receptor was isolated from a human donor in good health. Some clones in this sample may be carry-over from other donors' samples. Sequenced input: PBMCs. The chain is built from TRBV4-3 and TRBJ2-7; TRBD1 aligns across 9 bases. The CDR3 nucleotides read TGCGCCAGCAGCAAACTACAGGGGGCGGGTTACGAGCAGTACTTC. It specifies CASSKLQGAGYEQYF.